The 5 T cell receptor beta chains listed next were all sequenced from one sample in a study of blood T cell repertoires in COVID-19. Produced via immunoSEQ multiplex PCR; TCRdb's table is partial and in-frame only. This table has around 250,000 clones, about nine tenths appearing once. Sequences were obtained from peripheral blood. These receptors were taken from a woman aged 35 to 49 who had recovered from COVID-19.

The chain is built from TRBV7-2 and TRBJ2-1; the D is unclear. V lost 3 bases and J 0 bases, leaving 15 bases between the germline ends. Germline CDR1 and CDR2: SGHTA and FQGNSA. The CDR3 sequence is 17 residues long. The CDR3 nucleotides are TGTGCCAGCAGCTTGCCGTCGACTGTAATCTCCTACAATGAGCAGTTCTTC. Translating gives CASSLPSTVISYNEQFF.

As DNA, the CDR3 is TGTGCCTGGAGGAGGGGGACAGGTAACCAAGAGACCCAGTACTTC. Protein product: CAWRRGTGNQETQYF. The chain carries TRBV30 and TRBJ2-5; TRBD1 matches 8 bases. Germline CDR1 is GTSNPN and CDR2 is SVGIG (reference sequence). This CDR3 comprises 15 residues. The V and J ends lost 3 bases and 0 bases, in that order; junction bases with no gene match: 6.

V gene TRBV29-1 combines with J gene TRBJ2-2, with 8 positions matching TRBD1. Germline V gives CDR1 SQVTM, CDR2 ANQGSEA. The CDR3 totals 15 residues. The trim removed 4 bases at V and 0 bases at J, leaving 4 bases unmatched. CDR3 sequence reads: CSVAPTGANTGELFF. CDR3 sequence (DNA): TGCAGCGTTGCCCCGACAGGGGCGAACACCGGGGAGCTGTTTTTT.

V is TRBV3-1 (or the pseudogene TRBV3-2) and J is TRBJ2-7; D uncertain. This CDR3 has 13 residues. Germline V lookup: CDR1 LGHDT, CDR2 YNNKEL (reference sequence). V lost 1 base, J lost 6 bases, and 10 bases lay in between. In DNA form, the CDR3 reads TGTGCCAGCAGCCAAGGGGCCCCTATCGAGCAGTACTTC. The encoded protein is CASSQGAPIEQYF.

This chain connects TRBV2 to TRBJ2-5, with 9 positions matching TRBD2. The V segment lost 7 bases and the J segment 4 bases; nucleotides outside the gene matches: 10. The CDR3 is made up of 15 amino acids. Germline loops: CDR1 SNHLY, CDR2 FYNNEI. CDR3 in DNA: TGTGCCAGCATAAGGTCTAGCGGGATAGGAGAGACCCAGTACTTC. Translating gives CASIRSSGIGETQYF.